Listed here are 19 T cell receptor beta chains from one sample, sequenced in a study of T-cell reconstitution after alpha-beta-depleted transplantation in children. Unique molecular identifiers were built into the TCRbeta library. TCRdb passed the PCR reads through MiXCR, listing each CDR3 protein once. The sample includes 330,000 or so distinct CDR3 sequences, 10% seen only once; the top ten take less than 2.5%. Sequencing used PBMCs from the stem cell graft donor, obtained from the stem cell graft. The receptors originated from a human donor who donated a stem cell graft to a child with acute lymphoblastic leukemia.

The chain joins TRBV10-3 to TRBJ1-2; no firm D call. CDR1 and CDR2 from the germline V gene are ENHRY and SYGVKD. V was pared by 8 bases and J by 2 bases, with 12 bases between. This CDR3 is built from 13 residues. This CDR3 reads CAIARDGNYGYTF. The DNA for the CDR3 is TGTGCCATCGCACGAGACGGAAACTATGGCTACACCTTC.

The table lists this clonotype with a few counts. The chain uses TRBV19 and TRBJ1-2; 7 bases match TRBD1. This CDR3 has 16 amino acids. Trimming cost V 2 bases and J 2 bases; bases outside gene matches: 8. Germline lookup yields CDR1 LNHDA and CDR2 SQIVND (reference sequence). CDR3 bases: TGTGCCAGTAGTATACCCCCGGACAGGATCAACTATGGCTACACCTTC. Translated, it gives CASSIPPDRINYGYTF.

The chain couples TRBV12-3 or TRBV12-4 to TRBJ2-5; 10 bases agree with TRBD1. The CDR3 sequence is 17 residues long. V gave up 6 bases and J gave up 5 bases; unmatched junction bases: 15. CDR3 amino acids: CASSYLLTGGKGETQYF. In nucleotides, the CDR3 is TGTGCCAGCAGCTACCTCCTGACAGGGGGCAAGGGGGAGACCCAGTACTTC.

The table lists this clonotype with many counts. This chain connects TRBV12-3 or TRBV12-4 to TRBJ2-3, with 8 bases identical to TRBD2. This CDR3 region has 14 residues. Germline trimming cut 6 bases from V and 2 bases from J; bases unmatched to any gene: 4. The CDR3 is CASSSGLATDTQYF. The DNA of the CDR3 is TGTGCCAGCAGCTCTGGACTAGCCACAGATACGCAGTATTTT.

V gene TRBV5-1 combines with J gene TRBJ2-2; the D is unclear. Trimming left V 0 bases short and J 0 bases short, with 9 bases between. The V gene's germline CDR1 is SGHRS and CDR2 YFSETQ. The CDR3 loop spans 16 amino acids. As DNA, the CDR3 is TGCGCCAGCAGCTTGGGGCACAGTGCGAACACCGGGGAGCTGTTTTTT. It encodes CASSLGHSANTGELFF.

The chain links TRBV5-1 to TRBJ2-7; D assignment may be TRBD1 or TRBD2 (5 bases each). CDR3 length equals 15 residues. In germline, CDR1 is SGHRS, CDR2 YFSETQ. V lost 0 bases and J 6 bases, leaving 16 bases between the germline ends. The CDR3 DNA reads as TGCGCCAGCAGCTTGGTATCTTCGAGGGACGGCGAGCAGTACTTC. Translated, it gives CASSLVSSRDGEQYF.

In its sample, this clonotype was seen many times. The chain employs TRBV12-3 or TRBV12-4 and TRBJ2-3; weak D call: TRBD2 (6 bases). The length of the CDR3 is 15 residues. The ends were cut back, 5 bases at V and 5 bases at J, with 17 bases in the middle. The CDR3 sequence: CASSPRRDSRDTQYF. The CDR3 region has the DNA TGTGCCAGCAGTCCCCGACGGGACTCTAGAGATACGCAGTATTTT.

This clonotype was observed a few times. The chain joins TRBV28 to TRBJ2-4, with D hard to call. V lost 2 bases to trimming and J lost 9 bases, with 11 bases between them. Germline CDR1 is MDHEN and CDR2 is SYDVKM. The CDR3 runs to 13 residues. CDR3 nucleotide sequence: TGTGCCAGCAGTTTAATGGGGTATAGCATTCAGTACTTC. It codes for CASSLMGYSIQYF.

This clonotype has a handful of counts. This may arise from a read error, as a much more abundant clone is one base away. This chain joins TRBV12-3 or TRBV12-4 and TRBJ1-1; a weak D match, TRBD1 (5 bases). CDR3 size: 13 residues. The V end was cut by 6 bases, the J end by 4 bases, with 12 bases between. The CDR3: CASSPGRGTEAFF. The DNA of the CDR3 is TGTGCCAGCAGCCCAGGGAGAGGCACTGAAGCTTTCTTT.

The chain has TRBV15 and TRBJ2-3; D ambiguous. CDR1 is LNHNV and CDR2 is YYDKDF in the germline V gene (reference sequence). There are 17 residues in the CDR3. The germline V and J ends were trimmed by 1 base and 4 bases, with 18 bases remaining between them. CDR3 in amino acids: CATSRVVSAGGADTQYF. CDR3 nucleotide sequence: TGTGCCACCAGCAGAGTTGTATCGGCAGGTGGGGCAGATACGCAGTATTTT. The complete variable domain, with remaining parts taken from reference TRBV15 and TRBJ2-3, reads DAMVIQNPRYQVTQFGKPVTLSCSQTLNHNVMYWYQQKSSQAPKLLFHYYDKDFNNEADTPDNFQSRRPNTSFCFLDIRSPGLGDTAMYLCATSRVVSAGGADTQYFGPGTRLTVL.

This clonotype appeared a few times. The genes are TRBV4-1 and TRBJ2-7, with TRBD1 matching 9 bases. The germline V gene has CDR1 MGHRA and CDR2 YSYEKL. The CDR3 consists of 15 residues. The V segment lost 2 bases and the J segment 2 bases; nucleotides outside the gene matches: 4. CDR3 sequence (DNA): TGCGCCAGCAGCCAACCCGGGACAGGGACCTACGAGCAGTACTTC. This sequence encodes CASSQPGTGTYEQYF.

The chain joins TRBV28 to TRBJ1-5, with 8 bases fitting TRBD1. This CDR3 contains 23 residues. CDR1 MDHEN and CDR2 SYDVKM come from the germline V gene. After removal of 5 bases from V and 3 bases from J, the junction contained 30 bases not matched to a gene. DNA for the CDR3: TGTGCCAGCAGTCTAATCAGGGGACAGGTGCCCTTTCGGCGCGGCGTCCCCAATCAGCCCCAGCATTTT. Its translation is CASSLIRGQVPFRRGVPNQPQHF.

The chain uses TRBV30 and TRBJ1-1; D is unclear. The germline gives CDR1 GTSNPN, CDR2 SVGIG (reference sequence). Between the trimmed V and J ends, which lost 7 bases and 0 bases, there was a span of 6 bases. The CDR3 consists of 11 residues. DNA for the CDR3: TGTGCCTTCGGCCTGAACACTGAAGCTTTCTTT. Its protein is CAFGLNTEAFF.

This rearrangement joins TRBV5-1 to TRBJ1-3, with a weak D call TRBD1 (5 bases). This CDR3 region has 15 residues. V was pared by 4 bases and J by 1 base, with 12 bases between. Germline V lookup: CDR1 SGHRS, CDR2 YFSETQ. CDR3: CASSKATGSGNTIYF. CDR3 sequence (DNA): TGCGCCAGCAGCAAAGCTACAGGTTCTGGAAACACCATATATTTT.

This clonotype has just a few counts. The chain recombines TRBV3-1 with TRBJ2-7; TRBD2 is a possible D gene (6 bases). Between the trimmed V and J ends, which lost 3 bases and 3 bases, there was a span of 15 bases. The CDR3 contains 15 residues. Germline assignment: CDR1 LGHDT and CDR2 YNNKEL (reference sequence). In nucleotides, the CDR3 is TGTGCCAGCAGCCATCCTATCCGGGGGTACTACGAGCAGTACTTC. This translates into CASSHPIRGYYEQYF.

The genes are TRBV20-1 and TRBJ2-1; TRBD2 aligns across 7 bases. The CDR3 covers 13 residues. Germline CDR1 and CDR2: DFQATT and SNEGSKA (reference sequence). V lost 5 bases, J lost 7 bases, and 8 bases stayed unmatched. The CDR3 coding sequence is TGCAGTGCTCTGTGGGAGGGATGGAATGAGCAGTTCTTC. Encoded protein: CSALWEGWNEQFF.

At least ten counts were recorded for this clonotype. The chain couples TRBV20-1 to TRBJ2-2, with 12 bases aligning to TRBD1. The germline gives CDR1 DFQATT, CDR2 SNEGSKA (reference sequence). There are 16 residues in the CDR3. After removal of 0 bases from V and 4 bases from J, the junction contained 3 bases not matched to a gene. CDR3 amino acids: CSARDAGQGATGELFF. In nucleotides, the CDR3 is TGCAGTGCTAGAGATGCGGGACAGGGGGCCACCGGGGAGCTGTTTTTT.

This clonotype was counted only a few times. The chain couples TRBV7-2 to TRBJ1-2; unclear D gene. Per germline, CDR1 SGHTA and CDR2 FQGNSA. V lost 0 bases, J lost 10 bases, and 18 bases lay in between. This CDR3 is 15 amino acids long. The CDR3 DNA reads TGTGCCAGCAGCTTAGCAATCGGGGAGGGTCGGACCTACACCTTC. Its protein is CASSLAIGEGRTYTF.

The CDR3, as DNA: TGTGCCAGCACAACCCATGGCGGGCGCCTTGGGAACGAGCAGTACTTC. Translated, it gives CASTTHGGRLGNEQYF. The chain has TRBV28 and TRBJ2-7; tentatively, D is TRBD2 (5 bases). This CDR3 has 16 amino acids. The germline V gene has CDR1 MDHEN and CDR2 SYDVKM. V was cut by 7 bases and J by 5 bases, with 24 bases left in between.